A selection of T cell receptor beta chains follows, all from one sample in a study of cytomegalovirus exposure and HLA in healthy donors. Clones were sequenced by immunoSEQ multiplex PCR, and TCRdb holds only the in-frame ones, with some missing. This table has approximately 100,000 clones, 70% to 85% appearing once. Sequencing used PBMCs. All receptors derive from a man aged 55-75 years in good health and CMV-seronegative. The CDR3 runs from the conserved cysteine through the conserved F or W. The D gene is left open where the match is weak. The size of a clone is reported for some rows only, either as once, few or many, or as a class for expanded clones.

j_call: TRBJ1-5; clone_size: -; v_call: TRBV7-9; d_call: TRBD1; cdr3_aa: CASSLQGGNQPQHF; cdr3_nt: TGTGCCAGCAGCTTACAGGGGGGCAATCAGCCCCAGCATTTT
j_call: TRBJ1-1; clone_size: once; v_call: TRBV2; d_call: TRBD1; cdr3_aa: CASRWTGNTEAFF; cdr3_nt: TGTGCCAGCAGATGGACAGGGAACACCGAAGCTTTCTTT
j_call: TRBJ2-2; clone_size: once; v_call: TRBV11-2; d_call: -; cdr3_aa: CASSFMNTGELFF; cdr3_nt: TGTGCCAGCAGCTTTATGAACACCGGGGAGCTGTTTTTT
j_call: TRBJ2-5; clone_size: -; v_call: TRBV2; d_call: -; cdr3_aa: CASSELASGTQYF; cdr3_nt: TGTGCCAGCAGTGAATTAGCGTCGGGGACCCAGTACTTC
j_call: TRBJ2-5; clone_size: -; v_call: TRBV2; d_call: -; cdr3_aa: CASLLSGVGGGYF; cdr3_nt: TGTGCCAGCCTCCTCTCGGGGGTCGGAGGCGGGTACTTC
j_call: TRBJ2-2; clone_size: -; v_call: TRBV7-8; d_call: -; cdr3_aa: CASSLVGGSDTGELFF; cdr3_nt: TGTGCCAGCAGCTTAGTTGGGGGCTCGGACACCGGGGAGCTGTTTTTT
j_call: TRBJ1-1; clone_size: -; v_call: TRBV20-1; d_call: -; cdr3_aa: CRIARDEAFF; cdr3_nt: TGCAGGATAGCGAGGGATGAAGCTTTCTTT
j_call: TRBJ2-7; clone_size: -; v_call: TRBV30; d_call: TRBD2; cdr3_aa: CAWSPWGLAGGGVQYF; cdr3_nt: TGTGCCTGGAGTCCATGGGGACTAGCGGGGGGCGGGGTGCAGTACTTC
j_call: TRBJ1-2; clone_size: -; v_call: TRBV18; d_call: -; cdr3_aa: CAGSVDNSNYGYTF; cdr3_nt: TGTGCCGGCTCAGTGGACAACTCTAACTATGGCTACACCTTC
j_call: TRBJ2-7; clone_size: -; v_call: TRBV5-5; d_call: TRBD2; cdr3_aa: CASSFGTTNTYEQYF; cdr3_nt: TGTGCCAGCAGCTTTGGGACTACCAACACCTACGAGCAGTACTTC
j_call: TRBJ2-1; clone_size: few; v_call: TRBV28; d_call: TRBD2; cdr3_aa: CASSPTSFGTSGGKNEQFF; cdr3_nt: TGTGCCAGCAGTCCGACATCGTTTGGGACTAGCGGGGGGAAGAATGAGCAGTTCTTC
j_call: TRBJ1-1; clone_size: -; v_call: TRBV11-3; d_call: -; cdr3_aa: CASSHRQDTEAFF; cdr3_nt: TGTGCCAGCAGCCATCGACAGGACACTGAAGCTTTCTTT
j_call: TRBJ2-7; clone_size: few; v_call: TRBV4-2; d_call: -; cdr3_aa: CASSQEWGSGYEQYF; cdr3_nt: TGTGCCAGCAGCCAAGAATGGGGCTCGGGCTACGAGCAGTACTTC
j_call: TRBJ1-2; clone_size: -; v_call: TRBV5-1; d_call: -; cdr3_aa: CASSLDTGISGYTF; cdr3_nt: TGCGCCAGCAGCTTGGATACAGGGATTAGTGGCTACACCTTC
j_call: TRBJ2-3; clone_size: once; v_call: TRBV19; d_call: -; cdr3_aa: CASRTGTGTRADTQYF; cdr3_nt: TGTGCCAGTAGGACCGGGACAGGGACTAGAGCAGATACGCAGTATTTT
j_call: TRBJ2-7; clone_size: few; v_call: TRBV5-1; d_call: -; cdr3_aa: CASRAGPYEQYF; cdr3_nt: TGCGCCAGCAGAGCAGGGCCATACGAGCAGTACTTC
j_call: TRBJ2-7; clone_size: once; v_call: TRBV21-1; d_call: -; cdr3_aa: CASSFRDRDYYEQYF; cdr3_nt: TGTGCCAGCAGCTTCCGGGACAGGGATTACTACGAGCAGTACTTC
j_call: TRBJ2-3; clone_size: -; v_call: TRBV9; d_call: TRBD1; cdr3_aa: CASSTRTGGTDTQYF; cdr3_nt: TGTGCCAGCAGCACCAGGACAGGGGGAACAGATACGCAGTATTTT
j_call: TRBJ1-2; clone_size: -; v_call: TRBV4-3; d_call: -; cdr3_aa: CASSPDVGRYGYTF; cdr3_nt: TGCGCCAGCAGCCCCGATGTGGGGAGGTATGGCTACACCTTC
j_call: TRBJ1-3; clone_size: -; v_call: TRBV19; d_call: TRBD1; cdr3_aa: CASDRTGSGNTIYF; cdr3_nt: TGTGCCAGCGATCGGACAGGCTCTGGAAACACCATATATTTT
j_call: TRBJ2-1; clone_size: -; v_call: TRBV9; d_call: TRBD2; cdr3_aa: CASSMRGERYNEQFF; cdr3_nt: TGTGCCAGCAGCATGCGGGGGGAGCGCTACAATGAGCAGTTCTTC
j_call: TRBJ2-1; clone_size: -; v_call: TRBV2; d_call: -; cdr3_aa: CASIYYNEQFF; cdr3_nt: TGTGCCAGCATTTACTACAATGAGCAGTTCTTC
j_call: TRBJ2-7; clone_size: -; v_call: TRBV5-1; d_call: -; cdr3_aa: CASSPDTSGREQYF; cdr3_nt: TGCGCCAGCAGTCCAGATACCTCAGGGCGCGAGCAGTACTTC